The rows below give T cell receptor beta chains drawn from one sample of a study of neurological immune-mediated disorders. Using its own MiXCR run on the 5' RACE reads, TCRdb lists one record per CDR3 protein. Among approximately 41,000 distinct CDR3 sequences listed, roughly 14% were seen once. Sequences were obtained from CD4+ T cells from blood. The receptors originated from a woman aged 55-70 years with HTLV-1-associated myelopathy (HAM/TSP). Both conserved end residues are part of each CDR3. The order of the fields is clone size, D gene, J gene, V gene, CDR3 protein, CDR3 DNA. D genes are given only for firm matches. The size entry is marked missing in some rows and otherwise reads once, few, many or a size class.

abundance: many; d_gene: .; j_gene: TRBJ2-4; v_gene: TRBV2; CDR3aa: CASSAQHGHRAAKNIQYF; CDR3nt: TGTGCCAGCAGTGCCCAACACGGTCACAGGGCTGCCAAAAACATTCAGTACTTC
abundance: many; d_gene: TRBD1; j_gene: TRBJ1-2; v_gene: TRBV7-2; CDR3aa: CASSSSGQGYGYTF; CDR3nt: TGTGCCAGCAGCTCCTCGGGACAGGGCTATGGCTACACCTTC
abundance: many; d_gene: .; j_gene: TRBJ1-2; v_gene: TRBV3-1; CDR3aa: CASSRGRGYTF; CDR3nt: TGTGCCAGCAGCCGGGGTCGGGGCTACACCTTC
abundance: many; d_gene: .; j_gene: TRBJ2-1; v_gene: TRBV2; CDR3aa: CASSEAGGSYNEQFF; CDR3nt: TGTGCCAGCAGTGAAGCAGGGGGGTCCTACAATGAGCAGTTCTTC
abundance: many; d_gene: .; j_gene: TRBJ2-2; v_gene: TRBV29-1; CDR3aa: CSVEVRTASYGELFF; CDR3nt: TGCAGCGTTGAAGTTAGGACAGCTAGTTACGGGGAGCTGTTTTTT
abundance: many; d_gene: TRBD1; j_gene: TRBJ1-1; v_gene: TRBV7-9; CDR3aa: CASSPPTGPNTEAFF; CDR3nt: TGTGCCAGCAGCCCCCCGACAGGGCCCAACACTGAAGCTTTCTTT
abundance: .; d_gene: TRBD1; j_gene: TRBJ2-5; v_gene: TRBV3-1; CDR3aa: CASSPGTGSNSETQYF; CDR3nt: TGTGCCAGCAGCCCGGGGACAGGGAGTAACTCAGAGACCCAGTACTTC
abundance: many; d_gene: TRBD2; j_gene: TRBJ2-1; v_gene: TRBV2; CDR3aa: CASSDGTSGGIVSKEQFF; CDR3nt: TGTGCCAGCAGTGACGGGACTAGCGGGGGGATTGTTTCCAAGGAGCAGTTCTTC
abundance: many; d_gene: .; j_gene: TRBJ1-2; v_gene: TRBV20-1; CDR3aa: CSATQGASYGYTF; CDR3nt: TGCAGTGCAACCCAGGGCGCCAGCTATGGCTACACCTTC
abundance: many; d_gene: .; j_gene: TRBJ1-6; v_gene: TRBV9; CDR3aa: CASSPETVGGSPLHF; CDR3nt: TGTGCCAGCAGCCCCGAGACTGTAGGAGGTTCACCCCTCCACTTT
abundance: many; d_gene: TRBD1; j_gene: TRBJ1-2; v_gene: TRBV6-6; CDR3aa: CASTPPGQGIYGYTF; CDR3nt: TGTGCCAGCACCCCCCCGGGACAGGGGATCTATGGCTACACCTTC
abundance: many; d_gene: .; j_gene: TRBJ1-4; v_gene: TRBV12-3/TRBV12-4; CDR3aa: CASRGRATNEKLFF; CDR3nt: TGTGCCAGCCGGGGGAGAGCAACTAATGAAAAACTGTTTTTT
abundance: .; d_gene: .; j_gene: TRBJ1-2; v_gene: TRBV7-9; CDR3aa: CASSQDGYGYTF; CDR3nt: TGTGCCAGCAGCCAGGACGGCTATGGCTACACCTTC
abundance: few; d_gene: TRBD2; j_gene: TRBJ2-7; v_gene: TRBV7-2; CDR3aa: CASSLLAGREQYF; CDR3nt: TGTGCCAGCAGCTTACTAGCGGGGCGCGAGCAGTACTTC
abundance: many; d_gene: .; j_gene: TRBJ2-7; v_gene: TRBV6-1; CDR3aa: CASSEASVGSPYEQYF; CDR3nt: TGTGCCAGCAGTGAAGCGTCGGTGGGCAGTCCCTACGAGCAGTACTTC
abundance: many; d_gene: .; j_gene: TRBJ2-3; v_gene: TRBV5-1; CDR3aa: CASSLDPAGTADTQYF; CDR3nt: TGCGCCAGCAGCTTGGACCCAGCAGGGACGGCCGATACGCAGTATTTT
abundance: .; d_gene: .; j_gene: TRBJ1-1; v_gene: TRBV6-5; CDR3aa: CVSSYLVTHKNTEAFF; CDR3nt: TGTGTCAGCAGTTACTTGGTGACACACAAGAACACTGAAGCTTTCTTT
abundance: many; d_gene: .; j_gene: TRBJ1-1; v_gene: TRBV5-1; CDR3aa: CASSLPGPGAEAFF; CDR3nt: TGCGCCAGCAGCTTGCCCGGACCGGGCGCTGAAGCTTTCTTT
abundance: many; d_gene: .; j_gene: TRBJ2-1; v_gene: TRBV11-3; CDR3aa: CASSKLGQRDEQFF; CDR3nt: TGTGCCAGCAGCAAACTGGGACAACGCGATGAGCAGTTCTTC
abundance: many; d_gene: TRBD2; j_gene: TRBJ2-7; v_gene: TRBV11-2; CDR3aa: CASSRSGTAGLYEQYF; CDR3nt: TGTGCCAGCAGCCGAAGCGGGACCGCGGGGCTGTACGAGCAGTACTTC
abundance: many; d_gene: TRBD2; j_gene: TRBJ2-3; v_gene: TRBV9; CDR3aa: CASSVENSGGTDTQYF; CDR3nt: TGTGCCAGCAGCGTAGAGAATAGCGGGGGAACAGATACGCAGTATTTT
abundance: many; d_gene: TRBD1; j_gene: TRBJ2-1; v_gene: TRBV5-1; CDR3aa: CASPFPLEGQGPRGRNNEQFF; CDR3nt: TGCGCCAGCCCCTTCCCCCTTGAGGGACAGGGCCCGCGGGGTAGGAACAATGAGCAGTTCTTC
abundance: many; d_gene: TRBD1; j_gene: TRBJ2-7; v_gene: TRBV6-1; CDR3aa: CASREQGAGEQYF; CDR3nt: TGTGCCAGCAGGGAACAGGGGGCAGGCGAGCAGTACTTC
abundance: many; d_gene: TRBD2; j_gene: TRBJ2-5; v_gene: TRBV9; CDR3aa: CASSVGGSGHLGETQYF; CDR3nt: TGTGCCAGCAGCGTAGGGGGTAGCGGGCACCTGGGAGAGACCCAGTACTTC
abundance: many; d_gene: TRBD2; j_gene: TRBJ2-2; v_gene: TRBV7-2; CDR3aa: CASSLRAGGTGELFF; CDR3nt: TGTGCCAGCAGCTTAAGGGCGGGGGGCACCGGGGAGCTGTTTTTT
abundance: many; d_gene: .; j_gene: TRBJ1-5; v_gene: TRBV6-6; CDR3aa: CASFGPQKGGDNQPQHF; CDR3nt: TGTGCCAGCTTCGGACCCCAGAAGGGAGGGGACAATCAGCCCCAGCATTTT
abundance: many; d_gene: TRBD2; j_gene: TRBJ2-2; v_gene: TRBV12-3/TRBV12-4; CDR3aa: CASSFAGGLTGELFF; CDR3nt: TGTGCCAGCAGTTTTGCGGGGGGTTTAACCGGGGAGCTGTTTTTT
abundance: .; d_gene: TRBD1; j_gene: TRBJ1-5; v_gene: TRBV5-1; CDR3aa: CASSATGGGQPQHF; CDR3nt: TGCGCCAGCAGCGCAACAGGGGGCGGTCAGCCCCAGCATTTT
abundance: .; d_gene: TRBD1; j_gene: TRBJ2-2; v_gene: TRBV2; CDR3aa: CASRARGLDTGELFF; CDR3nt: TGTGCCAGCAGAGCCAGGGGGCTGGACACCGGGGAGCTGTTTTTT
abundance: many; d_gene: .; j_gene: TRBJ1-1; v_gene: TRBV7-9; CDR3aa: CASRFTEETEAFF; CDR3nt: TGTGCCAGCAGGTTTACCGAGGAAACTGAAGCTTTCTTT
abundance: once; d_gene: .; j_gene: TRBJ2-2; v_gene: TRBV5-1; CDR3aa: CASSPRAGKNTGDLFF; CDR3nt: TGCGCCAGCAGCCCCCGGGCAGGGAAAAACACCGGTGATCTGTTTTTT